This entry is about one T cell receptor beta chain. The antigen is not known. This record comes from a study of blood T cells in healthy people across ages. Regarding the study as a whole: Per million T cells, the diversity of TCR beta decreased roughly linearly as age advanced. More naive CD4+ cells and higher diversity marked long-lived donors relative to aged donors.

Alongside a J-beta primer mix, a sample-barcoded 5' primer served in a second PCR lasting roughly 7 to 11 cycles. Carrying 12 random nucleotides, a template-switch adaptor labeled each individual cDNA molecule. TCRdb processed the 5' RACE reads anew with MiXCR; each CDR3 protein has one entry. Of around 500,000 distinct CDR3 sequences in the sample, about 45% were seen once. V trimming: 5 bases; J trimming: 6 bases; junction bases outside the gene matches: 6. The CDR3 runs to 15 residues. Germline V CDR1 and CDR2: SGHTA, FQGNSA. Sequencing was performed on blood. The chain has TRBV7-2 and TRBJ1-5; TRBD1 aligns across 11 bases. The TCR was taken from a man at least 80 years old in good health. The CDR3 is CASSGQGAVSQPQHF. CDR3 coding DNA: TGTGCCAGCAGCGGACAGGGGGCCGTGAGTCAGCCCCAGCATTTT.